The 17 T cell receptor beta chains below come from one sample, sequenced in a study of blood T cell dynamics during melanoma immunotherapy. Here immunoSEQ multiplex PCR was the method, and the copy in TCRdb shows in-frame clones only, minus some. Of around 9,000 clones listed, 70% to 90% are singletons. Time point defined: week 3, after first cycle of checkpoint inhibitor. This sample comprised blood, obtained from a patient treated with checkpoint blockade. The receptors come from a human donor with melanoma.

The chain joins TRBV9 to TRBJ2-1; possible D gene TRBD1, 5 bases. Germline CDR1 SGDLS, CDR2 YYNGEE. The germline V and J ends were trimmed by 0 bases and 2 bases, with 12 bases remaining between them. The CDR3 spans 16 residues. The CDR3 spells CASSVAPQGTYNEQFF. CDR3 DNA sequence: TGTGCCAGCAGCGTAGCTCCTCAGGGAACCTACAATGAGCAGTTCTTC.

This clone was counted once. This chain joins TRBV9 and TRBJ2-7; the match to TRBD2 covers 7 bases. From germline, CDR1 is SGDLS and CDR2 YYNGEE. With 3 bases clipped from V and 1 base from J, the junction kept 4 bases outside the gene matches. The CDR3 covers 14 residues. This CDR3 reads CASSAGLGSYEQYF. The CDR3 DNA sequence: TGTGCCAGCAGCGCTGGACTAGGGTCCTACGAGCAGTACTTC.

CDR3 nucleotide sequence: TGTGCCAGCTCACCACGGGCGTCTGAAGCTTTCTTT. Translated, it gives CASSPRASEAFF. The chain joins TRBV18 to TRBJ1-1; D is ambiguous. Trimming took 1 base from V and 6 from J, leaving 6 bases between them. The CDR3 has 12 residues. CDR1 and CDR2 (germline): KGHSH, LQKENI.

This chain joins TRBV12-2 and TRBJ2-2; the table's D call, TRBD2, has no DNA check behind it. TRBV12-2 is a listed pseudogene. CDR3 length equals 19 residues. CDR3 nucleotide sequence: TGTGCAAGTCGCTTAGAGGACCTGGCGGGACTAGTAGGAACCGGGGAGCTGTTTTTT. Translated: CASRLEDLAGLVGTGELFF.

The genes are TRBV6-1 and TRBJ2-2; no clear D. The CDR3 runs 12 residues. From germline, CDR1 is MNHNS and CDR2 SASEGT. Deletions cut 5 bases from V and 4 bases from J, with 5 bases between. Written as DNA, the CDR3 is TGTGCCAGCAGTTCTACCACCGGGGAGCTGTTTTTT. It is translated as CASSSTTGELFF.

The CDR3 DNA follows: TGTGCCAGCTCACCACCAGCCGCCTCTGGAAACACCATATATTTT. Translated, it gives CASSPPAASGNTIYF. The chain couples TRBV18 to TRBJ1-3; D call uncertain. The CDR3 extends over 15 amino acids. V dropped 0 bases and J dropped 0 bases, with 6 bases sitting between them. The V gene's germline CDR1 is KGHSH and CDR2 LQKENI.

The chain joins TRBV6-5 to TRBJ2-5, with D perhaps given as TRBD1 or TRBD2 (5 bases each). The CDR3 totals 14 residues. Trimming pared 7 bases from V and 4 bases from J, leaving 16 bases between. Germline V gives CDR1 MNHEY, CDR2 SVGAGI. CDR3 bases: TGTGCCAGCACTCAAACGCCGGGGACAGAGACCCAGTACTTC. It encodes CASTQTPGTETQYF.

The chain combines TRBV4-1 with TRBJ2-7, with no clear D. This CDR3 contains 12 residues. Germline CDR1 reads MGHRA; CDR2 reads YSYEKL. V was clipped by 0 bases and J by 3 bases, with 3 bases between them. The CDR3 loop is CASSQDGYEQYF. CDR3 in DNA: TGCGCCAGCAGCCAAGACGGCTACGAGCAGTACTTC.

The chain employs TRBV10-1 and TRBJ1-2; D is ambiguous. This CDR3 region has 12 residues. Per germline, CDR1 WNHNN and CDR2 SYGVQD (reference sequence). Trimming left V 6 bases short and J 4 bases short, with 9 bases between. The DNA for the CDR3 is TGCGCCAGCAGCGGCGGGAGCTATGGCTACACCTTC. Translating it yields CASSGGSYGYTF.

The chain recombines TRBV7-9 with TRBJ1-2; 8 positions match TRBD1. Per the germline V gene, CDR1 is SEHNR and CDR2 is FQNEAQ (reference sequence). The CDR3 has 12 amino acids. Trimming removed 7 bases from V and 4 bases from J; junction bases left unmatched: 2. This CDR3 reads CASTDRAYGYTF. The CDR3 DNA reads as TGTGCCAGCACGGACAGGGCCTATGGCTACACCTTC.

CDR3 nucleotide sequence: TGCGCCAGCAGCTTGGAATACCCCGGGGAGCTGTTTTTT. Amino acids: CASSLEYPGELFF. The gene calls are TRBV5-1 and TRBJ2-2; D gene unclear. CDR1 is SGHRS and CDR2 is YFSETQ in the germline V gene. CDR3 length: 13 amino acids. The V end lost 0 bases, the J end lost 6 bases, and 6 bases lay between the germline ends.

This chain uses TRBV10-1 with TRBJ2-1, with unresolved D. CDR1 WNHNN and CDR2 SYGVQD come from the germline V gene (reference sequence). There are 14 residues in the CDR3. With 0 bases removed from V and 1 base from J, the gap between germline ends came to 4 bases. Written as DNA, the CDR3 is TGCGCCAGCAGTGAGTCCCCATCCTACAATGAGCAGTTCTTC. Its protein product is CASSESPSYNEQFF.

The genes are TRBV5-1 and TRBJ1-5; D uncertain. V dropped 2 bases and J dropped 5 bases, with 8 bases sitting between them. Germline loops: CDR1 SGHRS, CDR2 YFSETQ. CDR3 size: 13 residues. DNA of the CDR3: TGCGCCAGCAGCTTAGGACCCGATCAGCCCCAGCATTTT. Its translation is CASSLGPDQPQHF.

The CDR3 region has the DNA TGTGCCAGCAGCTTGAGTGGGGTCTCCTACAATGAGCAGTTCTTC. Protein sequence: CASSLSGVSYNEQFF. The chain uses TRBV5-6 and TRBJ2-1; the D is unclear. This CDR3 is built from 15 residues. Germline V CDR1 and CDR2: SGHDT, YYEEEE. The V end lost 1 base, the J end lost 0 bases, and 8 bases lay between the germline ends.

By share, this clone counts as medium-sized. The rearrangement joins TRBV4-1 to TRBJ2-5, with TRBD1 identical over 9 bases. The J segment lost 2 bases and the V segment lost 5 bases, leaving 6 bases of the junction unmatched. The germline CDR1 and CDR2 sequences are MGHRA and YSYEKL. The CDR3 extends over 15 amino acids. CDR3: CASSYRDREQETQYF. The DNA for the CDR3 is TGCGCCAGCAGCTACCGGGACAGGGAGCAAGAGACCCAGTACTTC.

This clone came up a few times. The chain recombines TRBV2 with TRBJ2-5; D gene ambiguous. V lost 4 bases to trimming and J lost 2 bases, with 11 bases between them. Germline-derived CDR1 and CDR2 are SNHLY and FYNNEI. This CDR3 is built from 14 residues. The CDR3 coding sequence is TGTGCCAGCAGTGGGAGACACAAACAAGAGACCCAGTACTTC. Translation: CASSGRHKQETQYF.

The rearrangement joins TRBV20-1 to TRBJ2-7, with a possible D match to TRBD1 (6 bases). The CDR3 runs 11 residues. Trimming took off 4 bases at V and 6 bases at J, with 10 bases between the two ends. The germline gives CDR1 DFQATT, CDR2 SNEGSKA (reference sequence). CDR3 sequence (DNA): TGCAGTGCTACTAGAGGGGGCGAGCAGTACTTC. This codes for CSATRGGEQYF.